This TCR beta chain was retrieved from a study of T cell repertoires in cytomegalovirus infection. This CDR3 has 14 amino acids. Germline V CDR1 and CDR2: MNHNS, SASEGT. The V end was cut by 5 bases, the J end by 7 bases, with 12 bases between. TCRdb re-analysed the reads in MiXCR, keeping a single row per CDR3 protein. The data hold over 250,000 distinct CDR3 sequences, with about 26% observed a single time. This clonotype was seen more than once but under ten times. Sequencing used PBMCs. This TCR was sampled from a human donor in good health (CMV status not recorded). Some clones in this sample may be carry-over from other donors' samples. The chain uses TRBV6-1 and TRBJ1-6, with D uncertain. CDR3 sequence reads: CASSYPPENSPLHF. The DNA of the CDR3 is TGTGCCAGCAGTTACCCCCCTGAGAATTCACCCCTCCACTTT.